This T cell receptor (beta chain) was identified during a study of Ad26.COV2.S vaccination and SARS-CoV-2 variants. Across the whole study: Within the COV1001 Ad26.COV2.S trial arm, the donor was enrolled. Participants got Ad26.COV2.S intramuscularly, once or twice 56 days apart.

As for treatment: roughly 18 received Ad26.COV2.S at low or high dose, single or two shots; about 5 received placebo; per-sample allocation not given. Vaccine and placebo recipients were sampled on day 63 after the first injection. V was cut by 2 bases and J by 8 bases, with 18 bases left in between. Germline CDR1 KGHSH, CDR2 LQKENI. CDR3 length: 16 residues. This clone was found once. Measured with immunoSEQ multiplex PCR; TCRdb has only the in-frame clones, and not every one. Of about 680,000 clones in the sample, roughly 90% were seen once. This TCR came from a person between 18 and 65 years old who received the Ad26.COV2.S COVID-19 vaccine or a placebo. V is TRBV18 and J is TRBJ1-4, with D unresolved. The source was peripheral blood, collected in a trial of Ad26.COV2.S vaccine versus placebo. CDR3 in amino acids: CASSPGLGSTGEKLFF. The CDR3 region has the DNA TGTGCCAGCTCACCAGGTTTGGGCAGCACGGGAGAAAAACTGTTTTTT.